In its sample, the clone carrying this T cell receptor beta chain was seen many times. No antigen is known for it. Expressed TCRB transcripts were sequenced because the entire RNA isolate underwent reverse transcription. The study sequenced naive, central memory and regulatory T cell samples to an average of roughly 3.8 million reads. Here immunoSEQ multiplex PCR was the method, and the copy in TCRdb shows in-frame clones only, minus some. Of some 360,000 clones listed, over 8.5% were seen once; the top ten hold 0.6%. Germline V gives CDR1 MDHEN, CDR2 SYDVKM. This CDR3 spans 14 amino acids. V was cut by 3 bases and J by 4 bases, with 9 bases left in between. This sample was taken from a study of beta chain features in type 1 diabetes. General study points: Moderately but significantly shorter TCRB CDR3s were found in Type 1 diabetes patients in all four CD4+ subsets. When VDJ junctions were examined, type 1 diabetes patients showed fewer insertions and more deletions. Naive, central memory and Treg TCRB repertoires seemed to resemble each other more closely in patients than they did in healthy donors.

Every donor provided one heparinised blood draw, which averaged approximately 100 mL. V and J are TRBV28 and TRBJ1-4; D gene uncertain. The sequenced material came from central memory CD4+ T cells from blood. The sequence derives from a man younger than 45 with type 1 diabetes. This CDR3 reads CASSFISRNEKLFF. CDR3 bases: TGTGCCAGCAGTTTCATTTCCCGTAATGAAAAACTGTTTTTT.